The 4 T cell receptor beta chains given below trace back to one sample, sequenced in a study of PD-L1 blockade in urothelial cancer. Time point described: pretreatment peripheral blood. Profiling relied on immunoSEQ multiplex PCR, and the TCRdb table lists in-frame clones only, not all of them. The sample contains 75,000 to 95,000 clones, about 85% of which appear only once. Specimen: PBMCs, collected around atezolizumab (anti-PD-L1) treatment. The receptors originated from a man aged 35 to 55 with urothelial cancer.

The rearrangement joins TRBV7-2 to TRBJ2-7; 12 bases fit TRBD2. Germline V gene sequence: CDR1 SGHTA, CDR2 FQGNSA. With 1 base clipped from V and 6 bases from J, the junction kept 4 bases outside the gene matches. The CDR3 length is 15 residues. The CDR3: CASSLGLAGVSEQYF. CDR3 bases: TGTGCCAGCAGCTTAGGACTAGCGGGAGTAAGCGAGCAGTACTTC.

The chain recombines TRBV15 with TRBJ1-5; a weak D match, TRBD1 (5 bases). This CDR3 has 15 residues. Germline-derived CDR1 and CDR2 are LNHNV and YYDKDF (reference sequence). Trimming removed 0 bases at V and 7 bases at J, with 13 bases between. CDR3 sequence (DNA): TGTGCCACCAGCAGAGAGGCACAGGACCTGCAGCCCCAGCATTTT. Translation: CATSREAQDLQPQHF.

The rearrangement joins TRBV7-9 to TRBJ1-1; maybe TRBD1 (5 bases). CDR1 is SEHNR, CDR2 FQNEAQ, per germline (reference sequence). This CDR3 is built from 14 residues. V lost 3 bases and J 7 bases, leaving 15 bases between the germline ends. As DNA, the CDR3 is TGTGCCAGCAGCTTGGGGCAGGGATATCATGAAGCTTTCTTT. Protein sequence: CASSLGQGYHEAFF.

This clone appeared a single time. V and J are TRBV2 and TRBJ2-3, with D unclear. Looked up from germline, CDR1 is SNHLY and CDR2 is FYNNEI. The CDR3 sequence is 13 residues long. Trimming removed 3 bases at V and 4 bases at J, with 8 bases between. Here the CDR3 reads CASSDGASDTQYF. CDR3 nucleotides: TGTGCCAGCAGTGATGGAGCGTCAGATACGCAGTATTTT. The complete variable domain, with remaining parts taken from reference TRBV2 and TRBJ2-3, reads EPEVTQTPSHQVTQMGQEVILRCVPISNHLYFYWYRQILGQKVEFLVSFYNNEISEKSEIFDDQFSVERPDGSNFTLKIRSTKLEDSAMYFCASSDGASDTQYFGPGTRLTVL.